The following is a T cell receptor (beta chain) sequence with its context. Its target is unknown. The record originates from a study of esophageal squamous cell carcinoma under preoperative chemotherapy. Germline lookup yields CDR1 MNHNS and CDR2 SASEGT. The length of the CDR3 is 15 residues. Trimming pared 7 bases from V and 1 base from J, leaving 17 bases between. Study-wide points: Paclitaxel-nedaplatin therapy caused immediate, substantial clonotype frequency changes. Chemotherapy was followed by significantly higher TCR diversity in peripheral T cells only, not tumor-infiltrating lymphocytes. After treatment, tumor-infiltrating lymphocytes apparently came partly from blood T cells.

Time point reported: after preoperative PTX-NDP chemotherapy. Preoperative chemotherapy with paclitaxel-nedaplatin was given to patients before surgery. TCRdb analysed the PCR reads with MiXCR anew, one entry per CDR3 protein. The data contain about 32,000 distinct CDR3 sequences, less than 65% of them seen just once; the ten biggest clones take up around 23%. This specimen was taken from a patient given preoperative chemotherapy. This TCR was sampled from a human donor with esophageal squamous cell carcinoma. The donor label of this sample is uncertain. The rearrangement uses TRBV6-1 and TRBJ2-7, with D perhaps TRBD1 (6 bases). The CDR3 DNA reads as TGTGCCAGCAACAGGGCCGGACGGCAGTCCTACGAGCAGTACTTC. This encodes CASNRAGRQSYEQYF.